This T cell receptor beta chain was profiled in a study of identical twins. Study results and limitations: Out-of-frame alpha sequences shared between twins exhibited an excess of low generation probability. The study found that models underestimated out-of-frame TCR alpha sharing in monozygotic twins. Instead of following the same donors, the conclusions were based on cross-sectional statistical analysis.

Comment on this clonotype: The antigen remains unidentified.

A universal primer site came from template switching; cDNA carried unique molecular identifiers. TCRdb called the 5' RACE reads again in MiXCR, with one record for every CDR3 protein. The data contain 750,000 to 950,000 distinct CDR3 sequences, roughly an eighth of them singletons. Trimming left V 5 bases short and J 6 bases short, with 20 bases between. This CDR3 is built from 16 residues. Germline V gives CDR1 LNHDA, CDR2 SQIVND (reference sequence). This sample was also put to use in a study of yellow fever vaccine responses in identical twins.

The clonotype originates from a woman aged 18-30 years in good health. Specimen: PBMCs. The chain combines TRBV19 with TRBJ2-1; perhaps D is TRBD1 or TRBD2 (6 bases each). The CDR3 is CASSPRGGRIPNEQFF. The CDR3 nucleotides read TGTGCCAGTAGTCCCCGAGGGGGGAGAATACCCAATGAGCAGTTCTTC.